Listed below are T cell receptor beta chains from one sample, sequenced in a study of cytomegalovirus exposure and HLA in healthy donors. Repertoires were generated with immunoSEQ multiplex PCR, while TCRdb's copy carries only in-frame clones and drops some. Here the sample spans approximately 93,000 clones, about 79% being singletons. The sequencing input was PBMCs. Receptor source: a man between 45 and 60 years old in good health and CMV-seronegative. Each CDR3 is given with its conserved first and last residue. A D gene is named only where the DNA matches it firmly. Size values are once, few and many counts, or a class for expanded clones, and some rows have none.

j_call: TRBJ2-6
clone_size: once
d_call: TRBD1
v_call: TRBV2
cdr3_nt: TGTGCCAGCAGTGTAGACAGGGCTGGGGCCAACGTCCTGACTTTC
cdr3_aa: CASSVDRAGANVLTF

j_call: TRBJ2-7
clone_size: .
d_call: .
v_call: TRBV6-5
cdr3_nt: TGTGCCGCCCTAGGGAGGCCGGGCGACGAGCAGTACTTC
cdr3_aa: CAALGRPGDEQYF

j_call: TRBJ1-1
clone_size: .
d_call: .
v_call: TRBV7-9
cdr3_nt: TGTTCCAGCACCCTACGGGGAGGGTCCACTGAAGCTTTCTTT
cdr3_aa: CSSTLRGGSTEAFF

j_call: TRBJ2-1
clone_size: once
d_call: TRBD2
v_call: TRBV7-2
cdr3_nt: TGTGCCAGCAGCTTAGTGGGGACTAGCGGGAGTTACAATGAGCAGTTCTTC
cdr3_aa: CASSLVGTSGSYNEQFF

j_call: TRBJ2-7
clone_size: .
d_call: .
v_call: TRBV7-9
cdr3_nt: TGTGCCAGCAGCTTAGGCTGGCCGAGGGTCCACGAGCAGTACTTC
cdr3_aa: CASSLGWPRVHEQYF

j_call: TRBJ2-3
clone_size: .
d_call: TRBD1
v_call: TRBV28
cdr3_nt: TGTGCCAGCAGTTTGATCACAGGGGGCCCAACAGATACGCAGTATTTT
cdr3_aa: CASSLITGGPTDTQYF

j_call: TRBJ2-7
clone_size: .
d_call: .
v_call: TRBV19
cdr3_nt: TGTGCCAGTAGTCTAAGACAGGACACCCCCTACGAGCAGTACTTC
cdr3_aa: CASSLRQDTPYEQYF

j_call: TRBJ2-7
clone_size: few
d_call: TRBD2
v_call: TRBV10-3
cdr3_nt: TGTGCCATCAGTGATAGCGGGAGCCTATACGAGCAGTACTTC
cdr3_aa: CAISDSGSLYEQYF

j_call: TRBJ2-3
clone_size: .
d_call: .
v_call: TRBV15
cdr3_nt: TGTGCCACCAGCAGAGAATCAGGGGCAGATACGCAGTATTTT
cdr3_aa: CATSRESGADTQYF

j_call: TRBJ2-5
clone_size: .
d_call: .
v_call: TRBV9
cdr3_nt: TGTGCCAGCAGCGTAGATGGGGGGAGAGAAGAGACCCAGTACTTC
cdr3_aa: CASSVDGGREETQYF

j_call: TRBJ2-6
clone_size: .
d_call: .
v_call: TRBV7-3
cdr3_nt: TGTGCCAGCAGCTTACGCGGCAGTAGCTCTGGGGCCAACGTCCTGACTTTC
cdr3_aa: CASSLRGSSSGANVLTF

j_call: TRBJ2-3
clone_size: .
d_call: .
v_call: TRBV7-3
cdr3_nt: TGTGCCAGCAGCCGAACGGCGGGCAGGGGAAGGACCACAGATACGCAGTATTTT
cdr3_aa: CASSRTAGRGRTTDTQYF

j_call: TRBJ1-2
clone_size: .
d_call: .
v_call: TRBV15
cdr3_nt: TGTGCCACCAGCGGCTGGGAAGGGCCCAGGGGTGACTATGGCTACACCTTC
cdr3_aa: CATSGWEGPRGDYGYTF

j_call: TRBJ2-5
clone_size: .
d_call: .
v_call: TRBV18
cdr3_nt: TGTGCCAGCTCACCGGGCGAGACCCAGTACTTC
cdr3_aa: CASSPGETQYF

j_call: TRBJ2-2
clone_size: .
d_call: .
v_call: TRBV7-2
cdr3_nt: TGTGCCAGCAGCGACTTAGAGGCGGGGGAGCTGTTTTTT
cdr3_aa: CASSDLEAGELFF

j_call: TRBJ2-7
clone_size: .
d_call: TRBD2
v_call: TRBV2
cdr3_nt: TGTGCCAGCAGTGAAGGGGTTGGGATAGCGGGAGAGTACGAGCAGTACTTC
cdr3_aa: CASSEGVGIAGEYEQYF